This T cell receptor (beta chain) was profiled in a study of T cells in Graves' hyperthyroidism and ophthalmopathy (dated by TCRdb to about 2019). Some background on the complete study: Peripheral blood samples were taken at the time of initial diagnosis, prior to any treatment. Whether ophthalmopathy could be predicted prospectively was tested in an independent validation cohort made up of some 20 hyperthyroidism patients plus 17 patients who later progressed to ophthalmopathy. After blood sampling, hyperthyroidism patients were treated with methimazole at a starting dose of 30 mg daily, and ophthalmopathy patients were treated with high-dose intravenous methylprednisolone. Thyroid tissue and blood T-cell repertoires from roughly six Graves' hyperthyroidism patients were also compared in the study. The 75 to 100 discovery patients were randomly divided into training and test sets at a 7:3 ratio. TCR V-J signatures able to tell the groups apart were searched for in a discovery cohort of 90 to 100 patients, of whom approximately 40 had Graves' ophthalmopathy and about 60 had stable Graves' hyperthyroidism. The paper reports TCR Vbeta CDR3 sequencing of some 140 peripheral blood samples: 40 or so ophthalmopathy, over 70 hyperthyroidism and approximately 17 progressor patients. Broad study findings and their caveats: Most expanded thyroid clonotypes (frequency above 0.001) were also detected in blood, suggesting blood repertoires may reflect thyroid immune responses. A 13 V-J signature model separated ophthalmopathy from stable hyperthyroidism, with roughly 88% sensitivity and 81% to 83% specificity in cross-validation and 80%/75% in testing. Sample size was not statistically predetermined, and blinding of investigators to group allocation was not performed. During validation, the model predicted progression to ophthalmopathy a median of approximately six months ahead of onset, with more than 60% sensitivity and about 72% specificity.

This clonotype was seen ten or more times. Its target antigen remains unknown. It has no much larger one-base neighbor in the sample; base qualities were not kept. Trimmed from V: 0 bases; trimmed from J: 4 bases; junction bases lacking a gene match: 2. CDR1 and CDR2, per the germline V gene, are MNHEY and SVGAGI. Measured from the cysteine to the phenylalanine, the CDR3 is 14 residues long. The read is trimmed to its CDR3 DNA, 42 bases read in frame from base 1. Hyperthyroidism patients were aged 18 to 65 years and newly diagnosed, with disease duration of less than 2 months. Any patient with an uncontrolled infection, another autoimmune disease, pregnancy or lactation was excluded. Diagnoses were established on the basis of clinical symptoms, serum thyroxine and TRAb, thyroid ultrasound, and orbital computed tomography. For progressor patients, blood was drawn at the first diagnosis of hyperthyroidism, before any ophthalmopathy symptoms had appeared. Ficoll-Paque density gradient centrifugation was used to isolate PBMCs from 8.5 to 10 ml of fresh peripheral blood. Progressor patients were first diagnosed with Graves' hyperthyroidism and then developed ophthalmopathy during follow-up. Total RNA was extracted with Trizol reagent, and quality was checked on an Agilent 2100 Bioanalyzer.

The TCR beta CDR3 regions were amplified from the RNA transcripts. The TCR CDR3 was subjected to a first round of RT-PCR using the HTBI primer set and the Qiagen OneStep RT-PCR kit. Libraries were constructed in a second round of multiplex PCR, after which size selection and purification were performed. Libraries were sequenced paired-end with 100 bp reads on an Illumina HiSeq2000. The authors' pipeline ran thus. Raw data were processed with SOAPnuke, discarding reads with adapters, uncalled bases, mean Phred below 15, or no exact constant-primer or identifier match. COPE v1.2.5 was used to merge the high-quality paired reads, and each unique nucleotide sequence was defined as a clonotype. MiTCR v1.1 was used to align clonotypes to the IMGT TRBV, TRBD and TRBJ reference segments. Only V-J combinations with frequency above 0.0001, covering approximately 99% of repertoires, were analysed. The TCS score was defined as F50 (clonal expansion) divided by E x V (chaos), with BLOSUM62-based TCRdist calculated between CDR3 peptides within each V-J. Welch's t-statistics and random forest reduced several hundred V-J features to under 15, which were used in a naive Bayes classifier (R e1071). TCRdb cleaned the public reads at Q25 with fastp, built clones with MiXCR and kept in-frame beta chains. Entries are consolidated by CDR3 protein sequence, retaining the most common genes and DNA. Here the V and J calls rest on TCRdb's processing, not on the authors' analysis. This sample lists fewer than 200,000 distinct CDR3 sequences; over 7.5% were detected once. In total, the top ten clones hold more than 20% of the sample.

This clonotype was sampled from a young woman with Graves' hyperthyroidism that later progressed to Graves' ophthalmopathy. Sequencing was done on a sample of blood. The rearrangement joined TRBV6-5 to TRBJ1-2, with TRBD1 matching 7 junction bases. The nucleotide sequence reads TGTGCCAGCAGTTACTCCAGACAGGGCTATGGCTACACCTTC. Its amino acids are CASSYSRQGYGYTF.